This TCR beta chain originates from a study of cytomegalovirus exposure and HLA in healthy donors. Notes on the study in general: Rarity marked most TCR sequences, yet some public TCRs occurred in many donors. An assumption of roughly uniform sequencing depth across donors underlay the presence/absence analyses. A prior analysis recorded that most TCR beta V segments were productive about 90% or about 30% of the time.

This clone was recorded a few times. What it recognizes is unknown. The CDR3 covers 15 residues. V shed 4 bases, J shed 0 bases, and the junction held 5 bases outside the gene matches. Germline lookup yields CDR1 SEHNR and CDR2 FQNEAQ (reference sequence). PCR used 60 Vbeta primers and 13 Jbeta primers. TCRdb's copy holds only in-frame clones and misses some; the assay was immunoSEQ multiplex PCR. The table records 150,000 or so clones, roughly 78% of them present only once. The TCR was taken from a woman in her forties or fifties in good health and CMV-seropositive. Sequenced sample: PBMCs. The chain is built from TRBV7-9 and TRBJ2-7, with 8 bases lining up with TRBD1. This chain's CDR3 is CASSSDRGLSYEQYF. CDR3 in DNA: TGTGCCAGCAGCTCTGACAGGGGCCTCTCCTACGAGCAGTACTTC.